The source of this T cell receptor beta chain is a study of cytomegalovirus exposure and HLA in healthy donors. To note about this clone: Its antigen remains unknown. At one end the junction does not follow the germline gene, possibly because of a read error.

Donors were ostensibly healthy at sampling, although undocumented immune exposures were probable. Broader study findings: A later analysis found that most CMV-associated TCR beta chains appeared HLA-restricted. Previously analyzed data showed that most TCR beta V segments were productive at a frequency of about 87% or about 30%.

PCR amplification relied on 60 Vbeta primers (plus 13 Jbeta primers). Original handling: A later analysis tallied about 80 million unique TCR beta chains, approximately 11 million of them shared. TCRdb keeps only in-frame clones here, not all; method: immunoSEQ multiplex PCR. The V and J calls and the clone size are those of that table, but D and trimming were determined from the DNA. Of approximately 180,000 clones listed, more than 65% are singletons. This CDR3 comprises 16 residues. In germline, CDR1 is SEHNR, CDR2 FQNEAQ (reference sequence). The V and J genes are TRBV7-9 and TRBJ2-3, with 8 bases fitting TRBD2. The clonotype comes from a woman in her thirties in good health and CMV-seronegative. Sample: PBMCs. The CDR3 sequence is CSSSLSGGLGTDTQYF. For the CDR3, the DNA is TGTTCCAGCAGCTTATCGGGAGGGCTCGGCACAGATACGCAGTATTTT.